These 10 T cell receptor beta chains originate from one sample sequenced in a study of shared clonotypes between healthy human individuals. Naive CD8 isolation took CD45RO-negative cells positively selected for CCR7 and excluded terminally differentiated effector memory CD45RA+ cells. Here immunoSEQ multiplex PCR was the method, and the copy in TCRdb shows in-frame clones only, minus some. The data contain 800,000 or so clones, about 96% of them singletons. The material sequenced was naive CD8+ T cells sorted from blood. These TCRs come from a man aged 30 to 39 in good health.

Notes on this clone: This sample also contains other DNA sequences that code for the same CDR3. CDR3 sequence reads: CASSFGVGYEQYF. The CDR3 coding sequence is TGTGCCAGCAGTTTCGGAGTGGGCTACGAGCAGTACTTC. The gene calls are TRBV27 and TRBJ2-7; D unclear. This CDR3 spans 13 amino acids. Germline lookup yields CDR1 MNHEY and CDR2 SMNVEV (reference sequence). The V gene lost 3 bases and the J gene lost 3 bases, with 9 bases spanning the gap.

The chain links TRBV19 to TRBJ2-7, with 10 bases identical to TRBD1. Germline CDR1 is LNHDA and CDR2 is SQIVND (reference sequence). Unmatched junction bases numbered 5, after V lost 4 bases and J lost 5 bases. This CDR3 contains 14 residues. The CDR3 spells CASSRGQGPHEQYF. CDR3 bases: TGTGCCAGTAGTAGGGGACAGGGGCCTCACGAGCAGTACTTC.

The chain employs TRBV7-9 and TRBJ1-1; D is unclear. The CDR3 consists of 12 residues. The V and J ends lost 3 bases and 3 bases respectively, with 5 bases between them. The germline V gene encodes CDR1 SEHNR and CDR2 FQNEAQ (reference sequence). The CDR3 sequence: CASSFGDTEAFF. The CDR3 DNA sequence: TGTGCCAGCAGCTTCGGGGACACTGAAGCTTTCTTT. The complete variable domain, with remaining parts taken from reference TRBV7-9 and TRBJ1-1, reads DTGVSQNPRHKITKRGQNVTFRCDPISEHNRLYWYRQTLGQGPEFLTYFQNEAQLEKSRLLSDRFSAERPKGSFSTLEIQRTEQGDSAMYLCASSFGDTEAFFGQGTRLTVV.

Points on this clone: In the same sample, other DNA sequences code for this CDR3. The CDR3 sequence: CASSLSVNTEAFF. The DNA of the CDR3 is TGTGCCAGCAGTTTATCGGTGAACACTGAAGCTTTCTTT. The chain is built from TRBV28 and TRBJ1-1; unclear D gene. The CDR3 spans 13 residues. Per the germline V gene, CDR1 is MDHEN and CDR2 is SYDVKM. The V end lost 1 base, the J end lost 0 bases, and 3 bases lay between the germline ends.

The rearrangement uses TRBV7-2 and TRBJ2-1; D is ambiguous. This CDR3 contains 13 residues. The V end was cut by 4 bases, the J end by 12 bases, with 16 bases between. The V gene's germline CDR1 is SGHTA and CDR2 FQGNSA. The CDR3 DNA is TGTGCCAGCAGCTCCCTGGCTGCTTTTAGGCAGTTCTTC. This gives the protein CASSSLAAFRQFF.

This clone appeared a single time. This sequence joins TRBV6-7 and TRBJ2-4; D not resolved. TRBV6-7 is sorted into the ORF group, with uncertain function. V dropped 9 bases and J dropped 2 bases, with 5 bases sitting between them. The CDR3 runs to 11 residues. In nucleotides, the CDR3 is TGTGCCAGGAGGACCAAAAACATTCAGTACTTC. It translates to CARRTKNIQYF.

The gene calls are TRBV4-1 and TRBJ2-1; possibly TRBD1 for D (6 bases). The CDR3 extends over 12 amino acids. CDR1 and CDR2 from the germline V gene are MGHRA and YSYEKL. V was clipped by 0 bases and J by 13 bases, with 10 bases between them. As DNA, the CDR3 is TGCGCCAGCAGCCAAGAATGGGGACATCAGTTCTTC. Its protein is CASSQEWGHQFF.

The V call is TRBV7-6, the J call TRBJ2-2, with 16 positions matching TRBD2. This CDR3 has 17 amino acids. V shed 4 bases, J shed 4 bases, and the junction held 3 bases outside the gene matches. Germline values: CDR1 SGHVS, CDR2 FNYEAQ. The CDR3 nucleotides read TGTGCCAGCAGCTGGGGACTAGCGGGAGGGGGCACCGGGGAGCTGTTTTTT. This translates into CASSWGLAGGGTGELFF.

The genes are TRBV10-2 and TRBJ2-2, with D hard to call. V was cut by 3 bases and J by 0 bases, with 14 bases left in between. The CDR3 covers 17 residues. Germline V gene lookup returns CDR1 WSHSY and CDR2 SAAADI. The CDR3 sequence: CASSEVEQLSNTGELFF. CDR3 DNA: TGCGCCAGCAGTGAAGTGGAGCAACTTTCGAACACCGGGGAGCTGTTTTTT.

V usage is TRBV7-9 and J usage is TRBJ2-7; the match to TRBD2 covers 7 bases. The V gene's germline CDR1 is SEHNR and CDR2 FQNEAQ (reference sequence). CDR3 length equals 13 residues. Trimming cost V 5 bases and J 3 bases; bases outside gene matches: 4. For the CDR3, the DNA is TGTGCCAGCAGCGGGGGGGACCGCTACGAGCAGTACTTC. Residues: CASSGGDRYEQYF.